A selection of T cell receptor beta chains follows, all from one sample in a study of graft-versus-host responses after intestinal transplantation. Sequencing used immunoSEQ multiplex PCR; TCRdb keeps in-frame clones, though not all of them. This sample has 7,000 to 9,000 clones, with more than 25% found just once. The specimen was alloreactive CD4+ T cells from a mixed lymphocyte reaction culture, collected before transplantation. These TCRs come from a human patient who was an organ donor for intestinal transplantation. Each CDR3 is given with its conserved first and last residue. D genes are given only for firm matches. Size is stated for part of the rows, as once, few or many counts, or as a class when the clone is expanded.

>TRBJ1-2|16|NA|NA|TRBV7-9
CASSSFSGGLVYGYTF
TGTGCCAGCAGCTCCTTCTCCGGGGGGTTGGTCTATGGCTACACCTTC
>TRBJ2-3|15|NA|medium-sized|TRBV6-5
CASSYGGTSTDTQYF
TGTGCCAGCAGTTACGGGGGGACGAGCACAGATACGCAGTATTTT
>TRBJ2-2|15|TRBD2|NA|TRBV28
CASGGLASNTGELFF
TGTGCCAGCGGCGGACTAGCGTCGAACACCGGGGAGCTGTTTTTT
>TRBJ1-2|12|NA|few|TRBV21-1
CASSGQGYGYTF
TGTGCCAGCAGCGGACAGGGGTATGGCTACACCTTC
>TRBJ2-1|15|TRBD1|NA|TRBV28
CASSFRPGQGGEQFF
TGTGCCAGCAGTTTTCGTCCGGGACAGGGAGGTGAGCAGTTCTTC
>TRBJ2-1|15|TRBD1|NA|TRBV10-1
CASSPRGTGYNEQFF
TGCGCCAGCAGTCCCCGGGGGACAGGTTACAATGAGCAGTTCTTC
>TRBJ1-1|11|NA|NA|TRBV6-1
CASGRAPEAFF
TGTGCCAGCGGGAGGGCGCCTGAAGCTTTCTTT
>TRBJ1-5|12|NA|NA|TRBV6-1
CASSRTNQPQHF
TGTGCCAGCAGTCGCACAAATCAGCCCCAGCATTTT
>TRBJ1-3|14|NA|NA|TRBV5-6
CASSELFSGNTIYF
TGTGCCAGCTCCGAGTTGTTCTCTGGAAACACCATATATTTT
>TRBJ2-1|16|TRBD2|NA|TRBV9
CASSPQGGRAYNEQFF
TGTGCCAGCAGCCCCCAGGGCGGGAGGGCGTACAATGAGCAGTTCTTC
>TRBJ2-5|16|TRBD2|few|TRBV5-1
CASSLVPLAGIETQYF
TGCGCCAGCAGCTTGGTCCCACTAGCGGGTATAGAGACCCAGTACTTC
>TRBJ2-2|11|NA|NA|TRBV7-9
CASSRTGELFF
TGTGCCAGCAGCCGGACCGGGGAGCTGTTTTTT
>TRBJ2-6|17|NA|medium-sized|TRBV23-1
CASSQAPRNSGANVLTF
TGCGCCAGCAGTCAGGCCCCGAGGAACTCTGGGGCCAACGTCCTGACTTTC
>TRBJ2-4|13|NA|NA|TRBV14
CASSQDRKNIQYF
TGTGCCAGCAGCCAGGACAGAAAAAACATTCAGTACTTC
>TRBJ2-7|13|TRBD2|few|TRBV6-5
CASKVAGGNEQYF
TGTGCCAGCAAAGTGGCGGGAGGGAACGAGCAGTACTTC
>TRBJ2-7|15|TRBD2|large|TRBV29-1
CSVEDPASGKYEQYF
TGCAGCGTTGAAGATCCGGCTAGCGGGAAATACGAGCAGTACTTC
>TRBJ2-5|11|NA|NA|TRBV7-2
CASTSGMAQYF
TGTGCCAGCACCTCCGGTATGGCCCAGTACTTC
>TRBJ2-7|14|NA|few|TRBV9
CASSVEAYPYEQYF
TGTGCCAGCAGCGTAGAAGCGTACCCCTACGAGCAGTACTTC
>TRBJ2-3|18|TRBD2|once|TRBV7-9
CASSLEGTSGTFTDTQYF
TGTGCCAGCAGCTTAGAAGGGACTAGCGGGACCTTCACAGATACGCAGTATTTT
>TRBJ2-1|16|TRBD2|NA|TRBV28
CASSQPGLAVHNEQFF
TGTGCCAGCAGCCAACCGGGACTAGCGGTGCACAATGAGCAGTTCTTC
>TRBJ1-4|15|NA|NA|TRBV7-9
CASSLGSATNEKLFF
TGTGCCAGCAGCTTAGGGTCGGCAACTAATGAAAAACTGTTTTTT
>TRBJ2-3|15|TRBD2|NA|TRBV6-1
CASSEVAGSTDMQYF
TGTGCCAGCAGTGAAGTAGCGGGGAGCACAGATATGCAGTATTTT
>TRBJ2-1|15|NA|once|TRBV5-1
CASSGSGDSYNEQFF
TGCGCCAGCAGCGGCAGCGGTGATTCCTACAATGAGCAGTTCTTC
>TRBJ1-1|15|NA|NA|TRBV6-5
CASSYSVGGDTEAFF
TGTGCCAGCAGTTACTCGGTGGGGGGGGACACTGAAGCTTTCTTT
>TRBJ2-5|14|NA|few|TRBV5-1
CASSFFPGPETQYF
TGCGCCAGCAGCTTTTTTCCAGGGCCGGAGACCCAGTACTTC
>TRBJ1-3|13|NA|few|TRBV6-1
CASSDLIGNTIYF
TGTGCCAGCAGTGATCTTATCGGAAACACCATATATTTT
>TRBJ1-2|14|NA|NA|TRBV18
CASSPTDSSEGYTF
TGTGCCAGCTCACCGACGGACAGTTCGGAGGGCTACACCTTC
>TRBJ2-5|14|NA|NA|TRBV7-9
CASSLGTIQETQYF
TGTGCCAGCAGCTTAGGGACTATCCAAGAGACCCAGTACTTC
>TRBJ1-2|13|NA|medium-sized|TRBV5-6
CASSINRDAGYTF
TGTGCCAGCAGCATTAACAGGGATGCGGGCTACACCTTC
>TRBJ2-3|17|NA|medium-sized|TRBV5-4
CASSLLGGAVSTDTQYF
TGTGCCAGCAGCTTACTTGGCGGTGCGGTGAGCACAGATACGCAGTATTTT
>TRBJ2-4|15|NA|NA|TRBV4-1
CASSHLGAGKNIQYF
TGCGCCAGCAGCCACCTGGGGGCAGGGAAAAACATTCAGTACTTC
>TRBJ2-3|16|NA|medium-sized|TRBV5-4
CASSGIRGALSDTQYF
TGTGCCAGCAGCGGAATCAGGGGGGCGCTCTCAGATACGCAGTATTTT
>TRBJ2-4|11|NA|NA|TRBV7-9
CASSRLDIQYF
TGTGCCAGCAGCCGCCTAGACATTCAGTACTTC
>TRBJ1-6|17|NA|NA|TRBV5-5
CASSLVQGSSYNSPLHF
TGTGCCAGCAGCTTGGTTCAGGGGAGTTCCTATAATTCACCCCTCCACTTT
>TRBJ1-5|13|NA|medium-sized|TRBV28
CASTGLADQPQHF
TGTGCCAGCACTGGGCTTGCAGATCAGCCCCAGCATTTT
>TRBJ2-1|19|TRBD2|few|TRBV29-1
CSVEGIAGALSSSYNEQFF
TGCAGCGTTGAGGGAATAGCGGGGGCCCTCTCGAGCTCCTACAATGAGCAGTTCTTC
>TRBJ2-3|16|TRBD1|NA|TRBV6-5
CASSYHRTGGTDTQYF
TGTGCCAGCAGTTACCACAGGACAGGGGGCACAGATACGCAGTATTTT
>TRBJ2-1|15|NA|few|TRBV7-2
CASSLAGFRVPEQFF
TGTGCCAGCAGCTTAGCGGGTTTCAGGGTACCTGAGCAGTTCTTC
>TRBJ2-1|16|TRBD1|NA|TRBV6-1
CASSEAIGTGGHEQFF
TGTGCCAGCAGTGAAGCGATTGGGACAGGGGGCCACGAGCAGTTCTTC
>TRBJ2-6|17|TRBD1|NA|TRBV18
CASSLTGGAIGANVLTF
TGTGCCAGCTCTCTGACAGGGGGCGCAATCGGGGCCAACGTCCTGACTTTC
>TRBJ2-7|14|NA|NA|TRBV5-6
CASSLRGPPYEQYF
TGTGCCAGCAGCCTCAGGGGTCCCCCCTACGAGCAGTACTTC
>TRBJ2-7|12|NA|NA|TRBV11-2
CASRRGGYEQYF
TGTGCCAGCAGGAGGGGGGGCTACGAGCAGTACTTC
>TRBJ2-1|12|TRBD2|NA|TRBV2
CASSGTSREQFF
TGTGCCAGCAGTGGGACTAGCCGTGAGCAGTTCTTC
>TRBJ2-4|14|NA|NA|TRBV27
CASSLDSSGNIQYF
TGTGCCAGCAGTTTGGATAGTTCAGGAAACATTCAGTACTTC
>TRBJ1-1|11|NA|few|TRBV7-8
CASSSSVVAFF
TGTGCCAGCAGCTCGAGCGTGGTAGCTTTCTTT
>TRBJ2-7|16|TRBD2|NA|TRBV19
CASSPWTSGRSYEQYF
TGTGCCAGTAGCCCCTGGACTAGCGGGAGGTCCTACGAGCAGTACTTC
>TRBJ2-2|13|NA|medium-sized|TRBV6-1
CASKVGGNGELFF
TGTGCCAGCAAGGTCGGCGGGAATGGGGAGCTGTTTTTT
>TRBJ2-1|14|NA|medium-sized|TRBV4-1
CASSIRDWDNEQFF
TGCGCCAGCAGCATCCGGGACTGGGACAATGAGCAGTTCTTC